This T cell receptor beta chain derives from a study of molecular identifiers for immune sequencing clone quantification. TCR libraries were built in bulk with a published protocol and specific TCR primers. In TCRdb, the PCR reads were re-called with MiXCR into one record per CDR3 protein. The table shows 85,000 to 120,000 distinct CDR3 sequences, with 30% to 35% occurring only once. This clonotype was seen a few times. The CDR3 runs 12 residues. Trimming cost V 1 base and J 5 bases, with 8 bases left between them. Germline-derived CDR1 and CDR2 are DFQATT and SNEGSKA (reference sequence). This sequence was found in a human donor in good health. Some libraries in this study had Jurkat cell RNA spiked in. The gene calls are TRBV20-1 and TRBJ2-5; the D is unclear. What was sequenced was naive CD8+ T cells from blood, with Jurkat cell RNA spiked in. Subset here: FACS-sorted CD8+CD4-CCR7+CD45RA+ naive T cells. This chain's CDR3 is CSARVRRETQYF. Here the CDR3 DNA reads TGCAGTGCTAGAGTCCGTCGTGAGACCCAGTACTTC.